The T cell receptor (beta chain) described here comes from a study of tumor and adjacent non-tumor tissue in lung cancer. Study summary: There were some 11 adenocarcinoma, 2 squamous cell carcinoma and 1 small cell lung cancer cases. About 4.17 million productive TCRbeta reads were obtained per sample on average.

This sample's RNA came from whole unsorted tissue. Donors were chemotherapy-naive, newly diagnosed lung cancer surgical patients in China, August–late 2014. The CDR3 is made up of 11 amino acids. V dropped 6 bases and J dropped 5 bases, with 10 bases sitting between them. Germline lookup yields CDR1 GTSNPN and CDR2 SVGIG (reference sequence). A modified ARM-PCR protocol with three rounds of nested PCR amplified TCRbeta. TCRdb re-called the multiplex PCR reads through MiXCR, storing one row per CDR3 protein. The sample carries some 90,000 distinct CDR3 sequences, about three fifths recorded once. Study results and caveats: Top 100 clones took a larger repertoire share in normal lung.

Details on this clonotype: Antigen specificity is unknown.

This receptor was obtained from a man aged 70-80 years with non-small cell lung cancer. The sequenced material came from lung tumor tissue. The chain links TRBV30 to TRBJ1-2, with D unresolved. CDR3 DNA sequence: TGTGCCTGTAGCGTATTATATGGCTACACCTTC. This encodes CACSVLYGYTF.